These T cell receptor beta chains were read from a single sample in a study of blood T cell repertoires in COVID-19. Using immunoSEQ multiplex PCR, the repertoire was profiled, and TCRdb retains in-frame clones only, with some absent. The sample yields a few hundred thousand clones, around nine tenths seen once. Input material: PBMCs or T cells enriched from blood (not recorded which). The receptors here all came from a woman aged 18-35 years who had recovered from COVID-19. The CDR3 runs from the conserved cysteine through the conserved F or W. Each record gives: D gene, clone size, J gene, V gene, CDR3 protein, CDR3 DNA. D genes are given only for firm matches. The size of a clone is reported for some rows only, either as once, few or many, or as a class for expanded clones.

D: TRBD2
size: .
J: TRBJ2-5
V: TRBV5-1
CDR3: CASSLEGLAGRSQETQYF
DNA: TGCGCCAGCAGCTTGGAAGGACTAGCGGGGCGGAGTCAAGAGACCCAGTACTTC

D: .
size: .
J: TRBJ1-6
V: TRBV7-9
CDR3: CASSRIIGGAKGSPLHF
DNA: TGTGCCAGCAGCCGGATAATCGGGGGGGCAAAAGGATCACCCCTCCACTTT

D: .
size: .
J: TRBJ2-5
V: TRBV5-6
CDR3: CASSPTTAETQYF
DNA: TGTGCCAGCAGTCCGACTACAGCAGAGACCCAGTACTTC

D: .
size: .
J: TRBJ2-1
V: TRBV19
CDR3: CASSVGLPLNEQFF
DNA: TGTGCCAGTAGTGTGGGACTGCCTCTCAATGAGCAGTTCTTC

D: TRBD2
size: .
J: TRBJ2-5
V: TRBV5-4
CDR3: CASSPGLVETQYF
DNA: TGTGCCAGCAGCCCGGGACTAGTTGAGACCCAGTACTTC

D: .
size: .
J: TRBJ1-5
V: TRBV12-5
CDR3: CASGLVTQPQHF
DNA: TGTGCTAGTGGTTTGGTAACACAGCCCCAGCATTTT

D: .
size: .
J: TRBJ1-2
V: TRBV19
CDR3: CASKNDTYYGYTF
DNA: TGTGCCAGTAAAAACGACACCTACTATGGCTACACCTTC

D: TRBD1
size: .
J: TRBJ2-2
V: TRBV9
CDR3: CASSVPTGTGDTGELFF
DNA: TGTGCCAGCAGCGTACCTACCGGGACAGGCGACACCGGGGAGCTGTTTTTT

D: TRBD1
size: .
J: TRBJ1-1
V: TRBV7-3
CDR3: CASSLKGGNTEAFF
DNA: TGTGCCAGCAGCTTGAAAGGGGGCAACACTGAAGCTTTCTTT

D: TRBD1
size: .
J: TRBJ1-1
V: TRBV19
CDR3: CASGGQGNMNTEAFF
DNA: TGTGCCAGTGGGGGACAGGGTAACATGAACACTGAAGCTTTCTTT

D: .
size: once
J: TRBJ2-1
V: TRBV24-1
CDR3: CATSDRVTREQFF
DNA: TGTGCCACCAGTGACAGGGTAACCCGTGAGCAGTTCTTC

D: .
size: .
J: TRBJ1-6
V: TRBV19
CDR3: CASSMVTRGDSPLHF
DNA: TGTGCCAGTAGTATGGTAACCCGGGGGGATTCACCCCTCCACTTT

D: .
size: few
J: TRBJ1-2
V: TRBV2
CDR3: CASSERRAYGYTF
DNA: TGTGCCAGCAGTGAGCGGCGAGCTTATGGCTACACCTTC

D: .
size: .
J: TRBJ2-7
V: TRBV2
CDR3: CASSVQSYEQYF
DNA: TGTGCCAGCAGCGTACAGAGCTACGAGCAGTACTTC

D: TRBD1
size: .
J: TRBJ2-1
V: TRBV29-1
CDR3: CSVGRGQAPTNEQFF
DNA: TGCAGCGTAGGAAGGGGACAGGCCCCAACGAATGAGCAGTTCTTC

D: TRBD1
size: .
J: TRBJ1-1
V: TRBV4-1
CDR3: CASSQVRDRDWAFF
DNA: TGCGCCAGCAGCCAAGTCCGGGACAGGGATTGGGCTTTCTTT

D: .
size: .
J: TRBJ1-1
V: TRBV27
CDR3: CASSLWTPRNTEAFF
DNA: TGTGCCAGCAGTTTATGGACTCCCAGGAACACTGAAGCTTTCTTT

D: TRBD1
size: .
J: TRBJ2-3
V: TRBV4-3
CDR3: CASSHTGTGSTDTQYF
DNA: TGCGCCAGCAGCCATACCGGGACAGGGAGCACAGATACGCAGTATTTT

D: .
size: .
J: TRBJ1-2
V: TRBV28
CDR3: CASSLRGYGYTF
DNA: TGTGCCAGCAGTTTACGGGGGTATGGCTACACCTTC